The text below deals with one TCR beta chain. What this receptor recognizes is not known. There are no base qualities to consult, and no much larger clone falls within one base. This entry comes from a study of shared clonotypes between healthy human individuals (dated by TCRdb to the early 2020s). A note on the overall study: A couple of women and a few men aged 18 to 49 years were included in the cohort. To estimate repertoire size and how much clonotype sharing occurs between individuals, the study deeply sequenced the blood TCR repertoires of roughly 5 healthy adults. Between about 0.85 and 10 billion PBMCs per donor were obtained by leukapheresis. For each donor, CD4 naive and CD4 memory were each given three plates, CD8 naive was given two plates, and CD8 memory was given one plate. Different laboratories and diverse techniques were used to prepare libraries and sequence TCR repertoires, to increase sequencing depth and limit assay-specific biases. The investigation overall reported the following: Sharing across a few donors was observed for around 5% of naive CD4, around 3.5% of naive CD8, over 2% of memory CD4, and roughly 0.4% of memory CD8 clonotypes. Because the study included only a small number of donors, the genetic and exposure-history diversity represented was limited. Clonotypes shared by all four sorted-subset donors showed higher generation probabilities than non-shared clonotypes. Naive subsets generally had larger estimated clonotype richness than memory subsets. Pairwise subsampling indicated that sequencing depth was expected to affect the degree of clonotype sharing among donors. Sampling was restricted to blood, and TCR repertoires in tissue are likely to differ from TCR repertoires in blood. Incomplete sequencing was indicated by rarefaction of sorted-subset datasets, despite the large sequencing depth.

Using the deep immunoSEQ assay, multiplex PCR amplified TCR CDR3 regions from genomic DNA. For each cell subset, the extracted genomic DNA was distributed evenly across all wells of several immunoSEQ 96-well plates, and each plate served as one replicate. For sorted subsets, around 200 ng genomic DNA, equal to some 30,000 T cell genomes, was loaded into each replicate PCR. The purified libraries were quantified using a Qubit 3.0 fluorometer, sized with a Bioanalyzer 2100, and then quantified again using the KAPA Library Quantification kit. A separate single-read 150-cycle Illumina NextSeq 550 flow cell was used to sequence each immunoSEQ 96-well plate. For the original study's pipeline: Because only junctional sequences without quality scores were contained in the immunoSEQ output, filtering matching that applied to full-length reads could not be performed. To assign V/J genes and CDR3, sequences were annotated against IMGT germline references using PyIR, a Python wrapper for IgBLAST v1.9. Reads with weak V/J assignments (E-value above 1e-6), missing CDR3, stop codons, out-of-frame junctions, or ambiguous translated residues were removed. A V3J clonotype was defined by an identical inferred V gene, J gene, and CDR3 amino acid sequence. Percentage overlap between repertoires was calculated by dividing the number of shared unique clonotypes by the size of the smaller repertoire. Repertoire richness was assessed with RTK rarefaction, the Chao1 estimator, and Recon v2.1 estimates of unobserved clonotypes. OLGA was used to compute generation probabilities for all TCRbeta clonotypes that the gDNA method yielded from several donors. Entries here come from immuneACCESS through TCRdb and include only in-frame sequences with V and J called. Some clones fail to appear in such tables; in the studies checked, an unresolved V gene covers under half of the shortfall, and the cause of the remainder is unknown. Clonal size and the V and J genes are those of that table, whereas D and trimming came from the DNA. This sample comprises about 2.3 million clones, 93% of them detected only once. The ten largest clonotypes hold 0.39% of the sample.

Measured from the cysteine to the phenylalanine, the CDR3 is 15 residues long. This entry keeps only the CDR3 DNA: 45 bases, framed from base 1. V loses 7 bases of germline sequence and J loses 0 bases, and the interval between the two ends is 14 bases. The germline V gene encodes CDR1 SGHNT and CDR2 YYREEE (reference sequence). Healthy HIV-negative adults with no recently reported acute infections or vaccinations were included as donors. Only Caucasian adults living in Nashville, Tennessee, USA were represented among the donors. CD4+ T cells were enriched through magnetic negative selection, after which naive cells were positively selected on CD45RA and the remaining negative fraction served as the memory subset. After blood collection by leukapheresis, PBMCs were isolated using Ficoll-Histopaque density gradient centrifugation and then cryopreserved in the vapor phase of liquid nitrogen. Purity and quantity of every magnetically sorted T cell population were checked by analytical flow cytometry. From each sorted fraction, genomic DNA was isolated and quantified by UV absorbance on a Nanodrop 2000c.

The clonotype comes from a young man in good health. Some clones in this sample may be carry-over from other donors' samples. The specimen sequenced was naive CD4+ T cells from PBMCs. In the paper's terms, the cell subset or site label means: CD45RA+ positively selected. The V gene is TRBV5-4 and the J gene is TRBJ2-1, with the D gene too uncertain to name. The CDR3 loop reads CASGKERSSYNEQFF. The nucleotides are TGTGCCAGCGGGAAGGAGAGGAGCTCCTACAATGAGCAGTTCTTC.